This record covers a single TCR beta chain. The record originates from a study of control samples from healthy donors and cancer patients. Here immunoSEQ multiplex PCR was the method, and the copy in TCRdb shows in-frame clones only, minus some. The profile shows 110,000 to 150,000 clones, approximately 92% of them singletons. The receptor's source is a man between 25 and 39 years old in good health. The sample comprised blood.

The CDR3, as DNA: TGTGCCAGCAGTTCGGACATACAGGGGATTAGAAATGGCTACACCTTC. This encodes CASSSDIQGIRNGYTF. The chain has TRBV28 and TRBJ1-2, with 7 bases identical to TRBD1. V lost 4 bases, J lost 6 bases, and 14 bases stayed unmatched. The CDR3 has 16 amino acids. Germline assignment: CDR1 MDHEN and CDR2 SYDVKM.